This T cell receptor (beta chain) emerged from a study of T-cell reconstitution after alpha-beta-depleted transplantation in children. The study's findings and limits: T-cell numbers and diversity one year post-transplant derived largely from freshly generated T cells. Surviving thymic progenitors and recipient T cells were the source of high TCRbeta diversity at day 60 in some patients. By about two months after transplant, alpha-beta T cells reportedly arose from several hundred graft clones that had expanded.

This clonotype was recorded many times. Its antigen is undetermined. Preparation of the TCRbeta library used unique molecular identifiers. TCRdb re-analysed the PCR reads in MiXCR, keeping a single row per CDR3 protein. The sample yields 670,000 or so distinct CDR3 sequences, roughly 14% seen once. Looked up from germline, CDR1 is SGHRS and CDR2 is YFSETQ. There are 16 residues in the CDR3. Trimming at V came to 5 bases and at J to 0 bases, leaving 7 bases not matched to a gene. The material sequenced was PBMCs, taken before TCRalphabeta/CD19-depleted stem cell transplant. The V and J genes are TRBV5-1 and TRBJ2-3; 9 bases fit TRBD2. The TCR was taken from a girl aged 2-15 years with congenital amegakaryocytic thrombocytopenia, due to receive a stem cell transplant. CDR3 nucleotide sequence: TGCGCCAGCAGTCCGGCCCTAGCGGGGAGCACAGATACGCAGTATTTT. Protein: CASSPALAGSTDTQYF.